The T cell receptor beta chain described here comes from a study of OX40 agonist ivuxolimab in advanced cancers. Sequenced by immunoSEQ multiplex PCR; TCRdb stores in-frame clones only, minus some. The table includes about 46,000 clones, 87% detected once. Trimming shortened V by 7 bases and J by 0 bases, and 11 bases separated the two germline ends. Per germline, CDR1 SQVTM and CDR2 ANQGSEA. The CDR3 has 13 amino acids. On this clone itself: Antigen unknown.

Points from the study as a whole: Those patients achieving a partial response at 0.1-3.0 mg/kg showed among the lowest clonal expansion.

This TCR was recovered from an adult with an advanced solid tumor such as melanoma, head and neck, liver or kidney cancer. The chain has TRBV29-1 and TRBJ2-3; possible D gene TRBD2, 5 bases. The sequences come from CD4+ or CD8+ T cells sorted from blood, collected in a trial of the OX40 agonist ivuxolimab. The CDR3 DNA sequence: TGCAGCGCTAATAGCGAAAGCACAGATACGCAGTATTTT. Translation gives CSANSESTDTQYF.